This entry concerns a single T cell receptor (beta chain). The sample belongs to a study of T-cell reconstitution after alpha-beta-depleted transplantation in children. It was with unique molecular identifiers that the TCRbeta library was prepared. TCRdb recomputed calls from the PCR reads with MiXCR, one row per CDR3 protein. This sample yields approximately 200,000 distinct CDR3 sequences, of which more than 14% are seen a single time; less than 15% belongs to the top ten. Per the germline V gene, CDR1 is MDHEN and CDR2 is SYDVKM. This CDR3 comprises 13 residues. Trimming shortened V by 5 bases and J by 11 bases, and 18 bases separated the two germline ends.

The sample here was PBMCs from the stem cell graft donor, taken from the stem cell graft. V is TRBV28 and J is TRBJ1-1; TRBD1 might be the D (6 bases). The receptor's source is a human donor who donated a stem cell graft to a child with acute lymphoblastic leukemia. CDR3 residues: CASSREGVVEAFF. CDR3 DNA: TGTGCCAGCAGTCGGGAGGGGGTGGTGGAGGCTTTCTTT.